A selection of T cell receptor beta chains follows, all from one sample in a study of cytomegalovirus exposure and HLA in healthy donors. Using immunoSEQ multiplex PCR, the repertoire was profiled, and TCRdb retains in-frame clones only, with some absent. The sample lists about 180,000 clones; about three quarters were seen once. Material for sequencing was PBMCs. All receptors come from a man aged 40-50 years in good health and CMV-seropositive. The CDR3 runs from the conserved cysteine through the conserved F or W. Each record gives: clone size, J gene, D gene, V gene, CDR3 DNA, CDR3 protein. D genes are given only for firm matches. Size values are once, few and many counts, or a class for expanded clones, and some rows have none.

abundance: -; j_gene: TRBJ2-7; d_gene: TRBD1; v_gene: TRBV5-4; CDR3nt: TGTGCCAGCAGCTTGGGGGGGCCGGGACAGGGGTACGAGCAGTACTTC; CDR3aa: CASSLGGPGQGYEQYF
abundance: -; j_gene: TRBJ2-1; d_gene: -; v_gene: TRBV7-9; CDR3nt: TGTTCCAGCAGCTTGCGGTCCCTAACTGAGCAGTTCTTC; CDR3aa: CSSSLRSLTEQFF
abundance: -; j_gene: TRBJ2-3; d_gene: -; v_gene: TRBV27; CDR3nt: TGTGCCAGCAGTTTAGCGGGACTCACAGATACGCAGTATTTT; CDR3aa: CASSLAGLTDTQYF
abundance: -; j_gene: TRBJ1-3; d_gene: TRBD1; v_gene: TRBV30; CDR3nt: TGTGCCTGGAACCCTGGGACAGGGCGGGGCGGAAACACCATATATTTT; CDR3aa: CAWNPGTGRGGNTIYF
abundance: -; j_gene: TRBJ2-1; d_gene: TRBD2; v_gene: TRBV5-1; CDR3nt: TGCGCCAGCACTAGCGGGACATACAATGAGCAGTTCTTC; CDR3aa: CASTSGTYNEQFF
abundance: -; j_gene: TRBJ1-2; d_gene: -; v_gene: TRBV6-5; CDR3nt: TGTGCCAGCAACGAACGAAGGGACACTAACTATGGCTACACCTTC; CDR3aa: CASNERRDTNYGYTF
abundance: -; j_gene: TRBJ2-2; d_gene: TRBD2; v_gene: TRBV7-2; CDR3nt: TGTGCCAGCAGCCTGGGCGGTGCTAGCGGGAACACCGGGGAGCTGTTTTTT; CDR3aa: CASSLGGASGNTGELFF
abundance: -; j_gene: TRBJ2-1; d_gene: TRBD2; v_gene: TRBV19; CDR3nt: TGTGCCAGTAGGACCCTAGCGGGAGGGAGCAATGAGCAGTTCTTC; CDR3aa: CASRTLAGGSNEQFF
abundance: -; j_gene: TRBJ2-2; d_gene: TRBD2; v_gene: TRBV10-3; CDR3nt: TGTGCCTCCTCGGGGGGGGCCGGGGAGCTGTTTTTT; CDR3aa: CASSGGAGELFF
abundance: once; j_gene: TRBJ2-7; d_gene: TRBD1; v_gene: TRBV11-3; CDR3nt: TGTGCCAGCAGCTTAGAGGGACAGGGATCCTACGAGCAGTACTTC; CDR3aa: CASSLEGQGSYEQYF
abundance: -; j_gene: TRBJ1-2; d_gene: -; v_gene: TRBV7-8; CDR3nt: TGTGCCAGCAGCATACACGGGGGTGGCTACACCTTC; CDR3aa: CASSIHGGGYTF
abundance: -; j_gene: TRBJ2-1; d_gene: -; v_gene: TRBV5-1; CDR3nt: TGCGCCAGCAGCTCCCGGGGGGCAGAGAATGAGCAGTTCTTC; CDR3aa: CASSSRGAENEQFF
abundance: -; j_gene: TRBJ1-2; d_gene: -; v_gene: TRBV6-1; CDR3nt: TGTGCCAGCAGCCCTTCCGTAGCGGCCTCTTATGGCTACACCTTC; CDR3aa: CASSPSVAASYGYTF
abundance: few; j_gene: TRBJ1-1; d_gene: -; v_gene: TRBV30; CDR3nt: TGTGCCTGGGGCCGCGGCAGGGTTGTTCGAGTGGGTGAAGCTTTCTTT; CDR3aa: CAWGRGRVVRVGEAFF
abundance: -; j_gene: TRBJ2-2; d_gene: -; v_gene: TRBV19; CDR3nt: TGTGCCAGTAGTTCCAGGGGATGGGGCGGGGAGCTGTTTTTT; CDR3aa: CASSSRGWGGELFF
abundance: few; j_gene: TRBJ2-6; d_gene: TRBD2; v_gene: TRBV7-9; CDR3nt: TGTGCCAGCAGCTTACTAGCGGGGGTCTCTGGGGCCAACGTCCTGACTTTC; CDR3aa: CASSLLAGVSGANVLTF
abundance: -; j_gene: TRBJ1-4; d_gene: -; v_gene: TRBV5-1; CDR3nt: TGCGCCAGCAGCGACTCAGGGGCCCTTAATGAAAAACTGTTTTTT; CDR3aa: CASSDSGALNEKLFF
abundance: few; j_gene: TRBJ2-7; d_gene: TRBD2; v_gene: TRBV9; CDR3nt: TGTGCCAGCAGCGTAGGGGAGGGACCCTACGAGCAGTACTTC; CDR3aa: CASSVGEGPYEQYF
abundance: -; j_gene: TRBJ2-6; d_gene: TRBD1; v_gene: TRBV29-1; CDR3nt: TGCAGCGCAGGACAGGGGCCTGGGGCCAACGTCCTGACTTTC; CDR3aa: CSAGQGPGANVLTF
abundance: -; j_gene: TRBJ2-3; d_gene: TRBD2; v_gene: TRBV29-1; CDR3nt: TGCAGCGTTGGGGCTAGCGGGAGCACAGATACGCAGTATTTT; CDR3aa: CSVGASGSTDTQYF
abundance: -; j_gene: TRBJ2-7; d_gene: -; v_gene: TRBV18; CDR3nt: TGTGCCAGCTCACCACTGGCTAGCATACGCTACGAGCAGTACTTC; CDR3aa: CASSPLASIRYEQYF
abundance: few; j_gene: TRBJ1-1; d_gene: -; v_gene: TRBV6-5; CDR3nt: TGTGCCAGCAGTTACTCGTGGGGCATGAACACTGAAGCTTTCTTT; CDR3aa: CASSYSWGMNTEAFF
abundance: -; j_gene: TRBJ2-4; d_gene: TRBD1; v_gene: TRBV5-1; CDR3nt: TGCGCCAGCGGCTTGGTGGGACAGGGGAACATTCAGTACTTC; CDR3aa: CASGLVGQGNIQYF
abundance: -; j_gene: TRBJ2-7; d_gene: TRBD2; v_gene: TRBV2; CDR3nt: TGTGCCAGCAGCCAAGGACTAGCGGGGACCTTCGAGCAGTACTTC; CDR3aa: CASSQGLAGTFEQYF
abundance: -; j_gene: TRBJ2-5; d_gene: TRBD2; v_gene: TRBV11-3; CDR3nt: TGTGCCAGCAGCTTAGATCCCGCTAGCGGGAGTGAGACCCAGTACTTC; CDR3aa: CASSLDPASGSETQYF
abundance: -; j_gene: TRBJ2-7; d_gene: -; v_gene: TRBV9; CDR3nt: TGTGCCAGCAGCGCCCGGGGCTCCTACGAGCAGTACTTC; CDR3aa: CASSARGSYEQYF
abundance: -; j_gene: TRBJ2-3; d_gene: -; v_gene: TRBV7-8; CDR3nt: TGTGCCAGCAGCCCGGGGGATCCGGATACGCAGTATTTT; CDR3aa: CASSPGDPDTQYF
abundance: -; j_gene: TRBJ1-1; d_gene: -; v_gene: TRBV6-5; CDR3nt: TGTGCCAGCAGTTACGATAGGAGGGTAACTGAAGCTTTCTTT; CDR3aa: CASSYDRRVTEAFF
abundance: once; j_gene: TRBJ2-3; d_gene: TRBD2; v_gene: TRBV5-4; CDR3nt: TGTGCCAGCAGCTTGGGTCTAGCGGGAGAGGTAGATACGCAGTATTTT; CDR3aa: CASSLGLAGEVDTQYF
abundance: -; j_gene: TRBJ1-1; d_gene: TRBD1; v_gene: TRBV10-3; CDR3nt: TGTGCCATCAGTGAGAGGACAGGGCCCACTGAAGCTTTCTTT; CDR3aa: CAISERTGPTEAFF
abundance: once; j_gene: TRBJ1-5; d_gene: TRBD1; v_gene: TRBV9; CDR3nt: TGTGCCAGCAGCCCCCGACAGGGAGTTAGTCAGCCCCAGCATTTT; CDR3aa: CASSPRQGVSQPQHF
abundance: -; j_gene: TRBJ2-5; d_gene: TRBD1; v_gene: TRBV10-1; CDR3nt: TGCGCCAGCAGTGAGCCAAGACAGGGCACCCAGACCCAGTACTTC; CDR3aa: CASSEPRQGTQTQYF
abundance: once; j_gene: TRBJ2-1; d_gene: TRBD2; v_gene: TRBV9; CDR3nt: TGTGCCAGCAGCGTTGGACTAGCGGGATTGAATGAGCAGTTCTTC; CDR3aa: CASSVGLAGLNEQFF
abundance: -; j_gene: TRBJ1-4; d_gene: TRBD1; v_gene: TRBV25-1; CDR3nt: TGTGCCAGCAGTGAAAAAAGGACAGGATCGGGCAATGAAAAACTGTTTTTT; CDR3aa: CASSEKRTGSGNEKLFF
abundance: -; j_gene: TRBJ2-1; d_gene: -; v_gene: TRBV29-1; CDR3nt: TGCAGCGTTGAAGGAGGCGTCATCCATTCCTACAATGAGCAGTTCTTC; CDR3aa: CSVEGGVIHSYNEQFF
abundance: -; j_gene: TRBJ1-4; d_gene: TRBD1; v_gene: TRBV5-1; CDR3nt: TGCGCCAGCAGGGACTCACAGGGGCCTAATGAAAAACTGTTTTTT; CDR3aa: CASRDSQGPNEKLFF
abundance: few; j_gene: TRBJ2-1; d_gene: -; v_gene: TRBV7-3; CDR3nt: TGTGCCAGCAGCTTAACCCCCGAGGTTCCTGAGCAGTTCTTC; CDR3aa: CASSLTPEVPEQFF
abundance: -; j_gene: TRBJ1-1; d_gene: -; v_gene: TRBV29-1; CDR3nt: TGCAGCGTTGAAGAGTGGGAGTACACTGAAGCTTTCTTT; CDR3aa: CSVEEWEYTEAFF
abundance: -; j_gene: TRBJ2-1; d_gene: -; v_gene: TRBV14; CDR3nt: TGTGCCAGCCGGGTAGTGATGTGGATTGATGAGCAGTTCTTC; CDR3aa: CASRVVMWIDEQFF
abundance: -; j_gene: TRBJ1-1; d_gene: -; v_gene: TRBV20-1; CDR3nt: TGCAGTGCTAGAGATCAAATAACGGAGAGGTTT; CDR3aa: CSARDQITERF
abundance: -; j_gene: TRBJ2-2; d_gene: TRBD2; v_gene: TRBV27; CDR3nt: TGTGCCAGCAGTTCCCTACATGGACTAGCGGAGAACACCGGGGAGCTGTTTTTT; CDR3aa: CASSSLHGLAENTGELFF
abundance: -; j_gene: TRBJ2-1; d_gene: -; v_gene: TRBV6-4; CDR3nt: TGTGCCAGCATTAGAACGGACAATGAGCAGTTCTTC; CDR3aa: CASIRTDNEQFF
abundance: -; j_gene: TRBJ2-1; d_gene: TRBD2; v_gene: TRBV30; CDR3nt: TGTGCCTGGAGTCTCGGACTAGCGGGTGACAATCAGCAGTTCTTC; CDR3aa: CAWSLGLAGDNQQFF
abundance: -; j_gene: TRBJ2-6; d_gene: -; v_gene: TRBV29-1; CDR3nt: TGCAGCGTTGTTCTAGCGTCAGGAGAGATCTCTGGGGCCAACGGCCTGACTTTC; CDR3aa: CSVVLASGEISGANGLTF
abundance: -; j_gene: TRBJ1-2; d_gene: TRBD1; v_gene: TRBV5-1; CDR3nt: TGCGCCAGCAGCTTGGATCCGGGACAGGGAGGTGGCTACACCTTC; CDR3aa: CASSLDPGQGGGYTF
abundance: -; j_gene: TRBJ1-2; d_gene: -; v_gene: TRBV28; CDR3nt: TGTGCCAGCAGTTTGCGAGGCTATGGCTACACCTTC; CDR3aa: CASSLRGYGYTF
abundance: -; j_gene: TRBJ2-2; d_gene: TRBD1; v_gene: TRBV7-3; CDR3nt: TGTGCCAGCAGCTTAAATGCAGGGGGATTGTTCGGGGAGCTGTTTTTT; CDR3aa: CASSLNAGGLFGELFF
abundance: -; j_gene: TRBJ2-3; d_gene: TRBD2; v_gene: TRBV5-4; CDR3nt: TGTGCCAGCAGCTTGGTAGGCGGGAGGGTAGATACGCAGTATTTT; CDR3aa: CASSLVGGRVDTQYF
abundance: -; j_gene: TRBJ1-1; d_gene: -; v_gene: TRBV7-9; CDR3nt: TGTGCCAGCAGGAGCGGGGGCGGCACTGAAGCTTTCTTT; CDR3aa: CASRSGGGTEAFF
abundance: -; j_gene: TRBJ1-2; d_gene: -; v_gene: TRBV28; CDR3nt: TGTGCCAGCACCCCCACGCCGAGGGATCGCTATGGCTACACCTTC; CDR3aa: CASTPTPRDRYGYTF
abundance: few; j_gene: TRBJ1-1; d_gene: TRBD1; v_gene: TRBV4-1; CDR3nt: TGCGCCAGCAGCCGCCCCGGGTTAGGACAGGGAGGGATACGAGCTTTCTTT; CDR3aa: CASSRPGLGQGGIRAFF
abundance: -; j_gene: TRBJ2-7; d_gene: TRBD1; v_gene: TRBV12-5; CDR3nt: TGTGCTAGTGGCCGGGACAGCCCCTACGAGCAGTACTTC; CDR3aa: CASGRDSPYEQYF
abundance: once; j_gene: TRBJ2-7; d_gene: -; v_gene: TRBV10-2; CDR3nt: TGCGCCAGCAGTGCTGGCACACCCTACGAGCAGTACTTC; CDR3aa: CASSAGTPYEQYF
abundance: -; j_gene: TRBJ2-1; d_gene: -; v_gene: TRBV5-1; CDR3nt: TGCGCCAGCAGCTTTAACCGGGACTCCCAGTTCTTC; CDR3aa: CASSFNRDSQFF
abundance: few; j_gene: TRBJ2-1; d_gene: -; v_gene: TRBV6-5; CDR3nt: TGTGCCAGCAGTTACGGAGCGGGCTCGCAGTACAATGAGCAGTTCTTC; CDR3aa: CASSYGAGSQYNEQFF
abundance: -; j_gene: TRBJ2-7; d_gene: TRBD2; v_gene: TRBV7-2; CDR3nt: TGTGCCAGCAGCTTAAATTCGGGACTAGCGGGAAAGCAGTACTTC; CDR3aa: CASSLNSGLAGKQYF
abundance: few; j_gene: TRBJ1-1; d_gene: -; v_gene: TRBV6-1; CDR3nt: TGTGCCAGCAGAAAACACGGGGGGAACACTGAAGCTTTCTTT; CDR3aa: CASRKHGGNTEAFF
abundance: -; j_gene: TRBJ1-5; d_gene: TRBD1; v_gene: TRBV28; CDR3nt: TGTGCCAGCAGTTTAGGGACAGGGGGTAGTCAGCCCCAGCATTTT; CDR3aa: CASSLGTGGSQPQHF
abundance: -; j_gene: TRBJ2-7; d_gene: -; v_gene: TRBV11-2; CDR3nt: TGTGCCAGCAGCTTAGTTGTCGCCGGGGTTCGCTACGAGCAGTACTTC; CDR3aa: CASSLVVAGVRYEQYF